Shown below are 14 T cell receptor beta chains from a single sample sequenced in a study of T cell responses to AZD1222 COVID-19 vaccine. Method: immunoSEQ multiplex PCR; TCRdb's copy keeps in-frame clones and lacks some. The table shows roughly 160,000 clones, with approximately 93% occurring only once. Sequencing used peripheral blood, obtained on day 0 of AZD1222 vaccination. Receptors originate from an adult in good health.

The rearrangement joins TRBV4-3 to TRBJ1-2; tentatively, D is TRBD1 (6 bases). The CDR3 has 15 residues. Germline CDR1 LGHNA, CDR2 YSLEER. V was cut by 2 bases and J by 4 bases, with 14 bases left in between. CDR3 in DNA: TGCGCCAGCAGCCAACCAGGGGCAGCCCCCTATGGCTACACCTTC. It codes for CASSQPGAAPYGYTF.

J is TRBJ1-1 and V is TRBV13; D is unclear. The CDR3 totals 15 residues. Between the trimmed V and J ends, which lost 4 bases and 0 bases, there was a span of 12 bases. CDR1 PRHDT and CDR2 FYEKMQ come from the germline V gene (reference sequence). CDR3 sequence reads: CASSSPRTVNTEAFF. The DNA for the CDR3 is TGTGCCAGCAGCTCCCCCAGGACTGTGAACACTGAAGCTTTCTTT. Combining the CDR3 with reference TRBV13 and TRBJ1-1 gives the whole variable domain AAGVIQSPRHLIKEKRETATLKCYPIPRHDTVYWYQQGPGQDPQFLISFYEKMQSDKGSIPDRFSAQQFSDYHSELNMSSLELGDSALYFCASSSPRTVNTEAFFGQGTRLTVV.

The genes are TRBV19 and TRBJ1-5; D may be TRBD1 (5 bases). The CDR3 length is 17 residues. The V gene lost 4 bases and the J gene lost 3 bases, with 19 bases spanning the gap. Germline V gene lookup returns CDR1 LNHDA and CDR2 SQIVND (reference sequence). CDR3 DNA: TGTGCCAGTAGTAAGGGCCTGGACTCGGGGACCAATCAGCCCCAGCATTTT. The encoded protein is CASSKGLDSGTNQPQHF.

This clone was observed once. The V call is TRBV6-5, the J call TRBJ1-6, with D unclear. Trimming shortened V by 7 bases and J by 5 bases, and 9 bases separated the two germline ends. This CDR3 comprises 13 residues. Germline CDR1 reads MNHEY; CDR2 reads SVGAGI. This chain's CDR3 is CASNKYDNSPLHF. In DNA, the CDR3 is TGTGCCAGCAATAAATACGATAATTCACCCCTCCACTTT.

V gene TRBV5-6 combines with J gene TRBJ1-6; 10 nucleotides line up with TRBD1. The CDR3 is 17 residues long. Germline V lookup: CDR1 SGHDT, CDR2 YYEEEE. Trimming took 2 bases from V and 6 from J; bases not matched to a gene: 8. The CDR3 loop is CASSLTDRGPLNSPLHF. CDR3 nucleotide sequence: TGTGCCAGCAGCTTAACCGACAGGGGGCCGCTTAATTCACCCCTCCACTTT.

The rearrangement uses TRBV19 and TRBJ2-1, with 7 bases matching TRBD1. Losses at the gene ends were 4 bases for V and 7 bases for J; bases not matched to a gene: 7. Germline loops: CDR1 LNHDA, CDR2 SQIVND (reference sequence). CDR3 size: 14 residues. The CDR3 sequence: CASSTTGLLNEQFF. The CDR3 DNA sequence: TGTGCCAGTAGTACGACAGGGCTCCTTAATGAGCAGTTCTTC.

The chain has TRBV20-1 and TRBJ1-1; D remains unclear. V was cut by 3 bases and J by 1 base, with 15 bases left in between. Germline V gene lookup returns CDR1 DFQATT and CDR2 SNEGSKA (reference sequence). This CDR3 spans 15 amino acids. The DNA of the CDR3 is TGCAGTGCTAGTGGTTCGGAATGGAGGAACACTGAAGCTTTCTTT. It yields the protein CSASGSEWRNTEAFF.

CDR3 DNA: TGCGCCAGCAGCCAAGACTATAGCAATCAGCCCCAGCATTTT. Protein: CASSQDYSNQPQHF. J is TRBJ1-5 and V is TRBV4-3, with unresolved D. The CDR3 is made up of 14 amino acids. The V gene's germline CDR1 is LGHNA and CDR2 YSLEER. The V end lost 0 bases, the J end lost 0 bases, and 3 bases lay between the germline ends.

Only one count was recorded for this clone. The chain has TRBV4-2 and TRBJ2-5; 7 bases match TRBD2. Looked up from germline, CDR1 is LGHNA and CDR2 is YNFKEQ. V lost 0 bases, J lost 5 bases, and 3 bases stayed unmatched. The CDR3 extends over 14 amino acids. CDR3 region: CASSQDLGGETQYF. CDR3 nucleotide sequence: TGTGCCAGCAGCCAAGATCTGGGGGGGGAGACCCAGTACTTC.

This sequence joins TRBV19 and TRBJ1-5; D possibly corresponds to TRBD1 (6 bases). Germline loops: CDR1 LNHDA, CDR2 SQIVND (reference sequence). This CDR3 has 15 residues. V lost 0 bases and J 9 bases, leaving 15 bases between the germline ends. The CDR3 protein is CASSIEDSRQGPQHF. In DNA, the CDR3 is TGTGCCAGTAGTATAGAGGACAGCCGCCAAGGGCCCCAGCATTTT.

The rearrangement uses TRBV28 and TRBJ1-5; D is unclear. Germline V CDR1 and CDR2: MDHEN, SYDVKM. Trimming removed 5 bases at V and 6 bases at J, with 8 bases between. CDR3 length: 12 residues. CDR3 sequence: CASSPEGQPQHF. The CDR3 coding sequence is TGTGCCAGCAGTCCAGAGGGTCAGCCCCAGCATTTT.

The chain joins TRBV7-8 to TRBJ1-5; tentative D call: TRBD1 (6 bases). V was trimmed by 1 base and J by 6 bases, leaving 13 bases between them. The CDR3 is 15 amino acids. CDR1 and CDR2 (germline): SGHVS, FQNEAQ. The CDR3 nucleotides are TGTGCCAGCAGCTTAGTAGAGGGGGAGAGTCAGCCCCAGCATTTT. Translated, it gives CASSLVEGESQPQHF.

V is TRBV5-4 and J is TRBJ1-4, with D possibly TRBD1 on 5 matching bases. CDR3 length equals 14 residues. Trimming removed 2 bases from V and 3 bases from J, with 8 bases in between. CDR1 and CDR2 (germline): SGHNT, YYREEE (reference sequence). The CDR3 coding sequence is TGTGCCAGCAGCTTTAGAGGGGCTAATGAAAAACTGTTTTTT. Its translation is CASSFRGANEKLFF.

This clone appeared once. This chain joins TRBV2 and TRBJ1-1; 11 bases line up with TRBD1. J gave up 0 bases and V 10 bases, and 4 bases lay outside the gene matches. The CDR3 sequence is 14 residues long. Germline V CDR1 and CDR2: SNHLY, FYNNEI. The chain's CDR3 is CAMDRGPVNTEAFF. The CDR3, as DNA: TGTGCCATGGACAGGGGGCCCGTGAACACTGAAGCTTTCTTT.